The 7 T cell receptor beta chains below were found in one sample sequenced in a study of shared T cell receptors in the human thymus. Repertoires were generated with immunoSEQ multiplex PCR, while TCRdb's copy carries only in-frame clones and drops some. Seen here are approximately 490,000 clones, approximately 80% observed once, and the top ten hold about 0.012%. These data also formed part of another study, on human thymus T cells.

Sequences were obtained from thymocytes. Source of these receptors: a boy under two years old with a congenital heart defect.

This clone showed up just once. The chain links TRBV28 to TRBJ2-4; the match to TRBD2 covers 7 bases. This CDR3 spans 15 amino acids. CDR1 is MDHEN and CDR2 is SYDVKM in the germline V gene. J lost 6 bases, V lost 3 bases, and 8 bases had no gene match. The CDR3 region is CASSFRGSSRNIQYF. In DNA form, the CDR3 reads TGTGCCAGCAGTTTCCGCGGGAGCAGTAGAAACATTCAGTACTTC.

The rearrangement uses TRBV28 and TRBJ1-1; 9 bases are a match to TRBD1. Germline loops: CDR1 MDHEN, CDR2 SYDVKM. The CDR3 consists of 15 residues. V gave up 4 bases and J gave up 6 bases; unmatched junction bases: 9. This CDR3 reads CASSYLGTGFPEAFF. DNA for the CDR3: TGTGCCAGCAGTTACCTTGGGACAGGGTTCCCTGAAGCTTTCTTT.

The CDR3: CASSQGGVAYEQYF. The CDR3 DNA is TGCGCCAGCAGCCAAGGGGGAGTTGCGTACGAGCAGTACTTC. The chain has TRBV4-1 and TRBJ2-7, with D perhaps TRBD2 (5 bases). The CDR3 is 14 residues long. The germline V and J ends were trimmed by 1 base and 4 bases, with 11 bases remaining between them. CDR1 and CDR2 (germline): MGHRA, YSYEKL.

The rearrangement joins TRBV14 to TRBJ2-7; D perhaps matches TRBD2 (7 bases). The ends were cut back, 5 bases at V and 3 bases at J, with 20 bases in the middle. This CDR3 comprises 16 residues. Germline V lookup: CDR1 SGHDN, CDR2 FVKESK. CDR3 protein: CASSSPRGREFYEQYF. Written as DNA, the CDR3 is TGTGCCAGCAGCTCTCCCCGGGGGCGGGAGTTCTACGAGCAGTACTTC. The entire variable domain, with the rest obtained from reference TRBV14 and TRBJ2-7, is as follows: EAGVTQFPSHSVIEKGQTVTLRCDPISGHDNLYWYRRVMGKEIKFLLHFVKESKQDESGMPNNRFLAERTGGTYSTLKVQPAELEDSGVYFCASSSPRGREFYEQYFGPGTRLTVT.

The chain is built from TRBV7-2 and TRBJ2-7; 7 bases are shared with TRBD2. The V and J ends lost 6 bases and 2 bases, in that order; junction bases with no gene match: 7. The CDR3 has 14 residues. Looked up from germline, CDR1 is SGHTA and CDR2 is FQGNSA. CDR3 residues: CASSRGGRAYEQYF. In DNA, the CDR3 is TGTGCCAGCAGTCGGGGAGGGAGGGCCTACGAGCAGTACTTC.

Details on this clone: The identical CDR3 is also encoded by other nucleotide sequences in the sample. The gene calls are TRBV5-1 and TRBJ2-7, with a weak D call TRBD2 (6 bases). The V end lost 4 bases, the J end lost 4 bases, and 9 bases lay between the germline ends. The length of the CDR3 is 12 residues. Germline-derived CDR1 and CDR2 are SGHRS and YFSETQ. In DNA form, the CDR3 reads TGCGCCAGCAGCCCAGGGACTTACGAGCAGTACTTC. Protein product: CASSPGTYEQYF.

The CDR3 DNA follows: TGTGCCAGCAGCTTAGGGTGCAGGGGGACTGAGCAGTTCTTC. Translated: CASSLGCRGTEQFF. The chain combines TRBV11-2 with TRBJ2-1, with TRBD1 identical over 7 bases. Germline V lookup: CDR1 SGHAT, CDR2 FQNNGV. V shed 1 base and J 9 bases; nucleotides not matched to a gene: 6. The CDR3 has 14 residues.